The TCR beta chain described here comes from a study of glioma-infiltrating T cells after dendritic cell vaccination (dated by TCRdb to the mid-2010s). Regarding the study in general: Of the approximately 15 glioblastoma patients in the cohort, all drawn from Phase I and II dendritic cell vaccination trials, 9 were newly diagnosed and 6 had recurrent disease. Survival after dendritic cell vaccination was correlated with TCR sequencing metrics, such as TIL content and the overlap between tumor and blood repertoires. To make the vaccine, monocyte-derived dendritic cells were cultured for about seven days with IL-4 and GM-CSF and then pulsed overnight with autologous tumor lysate. Each patient got three intradermal injections of the dendritic cell vaccine, spaced at biweekly intervals, in the arm below the axilla. In glioblastoma patients vaccinated with dendritic cells, deep sequencing of TCR beta CDR3 regions served to measure the amount of tumor-infiltrating lymphocytes and to compare repertoires between tumor and blood. Between about 2003 and 2012, patients were given autologous tumor lysate-pulsed dendritic cell vaccination.

What the authors observed across the whole study: TCR clonality showed no direct relationship with survival, which suggests that a diverse polyclonal response may be important. Higher estimated pretreatment TIL content predicted longer time to progression and overall survival after dendritic cell vaccination. The response model built on TCR overlap across three groups was characterized as speculative, with prospective validation still needed. The cohort was small and heterogeneous, only a few patients had full blood and tumor sets, and even fewer had initial-recurrent tumor pairs.

Reading the label with the study, this specimen's time point is: after dendritic cell vaccination, including at tumor progression/relapse. Patients were selected for having adequate residual fresh-frozen tumor tissue and more than two years of available survival data. Although molecular status otherwise differed among the glioblastoma patients, no patient had an isocitrate dehydrogenase mutation. PBMC collection took place before vaccination, two weeks after the third vaccination, and at tumor progression if progression occurred. The Qiagen DNeasy Blood extraction Kit was used to extract genomic DNA. Using the immunoSEQ assay, TCRB CDR3 regions were amplified from 2 micrograms of genomic DNA, or from all available DNA when less than that was on hand. Multiplex PCR used 60 forward primers for TCR V beta segments and 13 reverse primers for J beta segments. Synthetic control templates were spiked into each sample at limiting dilution to estimate reads per starting template. The Illumina HiSeq System generated 87 bp sequencing reads. The source study handled its data this way. To remove PCR and sequencing errors, closely related sequences were merged with a nearest neighbor algorithm. TCR overlap was measured as the percentage of unique tumor TCR beta sequences that were also present in the peripheral blood of the same patient. The source is immuneACCESS, and TCRdb retained only in-frame sequences with V and J called. Part of the clones is not carried over; for the studies checked, unresolved V genes explain less than half of this, and the remainder is unexplained. The V and J calls and the clone size are those of that table, but D and trimming were determined from the DNA. Recorded for this sample are under 130,000 clones; nearly 90% of them occurred a single time. Over 2.5% of the sample lies in the top ten.

A word on this clone: It has no known antigen specificity. The record has no base qualities; no much larger clone is one base away.

V loses 3 bases, J loses 4 bases, and the germline ends lie 12 bases apart. The germline V gene encodes CDR1 KGHSH and CDR2 LQKENI. The CDR3 runs 14 amino acids, cysteine and phenylalanine included. The CDR3 DNA has 42 bases and is translated from base 1. This TCR came from a human donor with glioblastoma. The V and J genes are TRBV18 and TRBJ1-1; the D gene identity is not certain. The sequences come from blood, collected after dendritic cell vaccination. CDR3 reads: CASSPRISSTEAFF. The bases read TGTGCCAGCTCACCTAGGATTTCTAGCACTGAAGCTTTCTTT.